The 21 T cell receptor beta chains below were found in one sample sequenced in a study of blood T cells in healthy people across ages. Using a J-beta primer mix together with a sample-barcoded 5' primer, a second PCR was run for roughly 6 to 12 cycles. One entry per CDR3 protein results from TCRdb running MiXCR on the 5' RACE reads. The sample holds 650,000 to 1,000,000 distinct CDR3 sequences, under 40% seen once. Sequencing was done on a sample of blood. All receptors come from a man aged 18 to 29 in good health.

This clonotype was detected once. Relative to the germline gene, one junction end is altered; a read error may explain this. V gene TRBV7-2 combines with J gene TRBJ1-6; D is unresolved. There are 17 residues in the CDR3. Germline V gives CDR1 SGHTA, CDR2 FQGNSA. This chain's CDR3 is CASSLVPPSSYNSPPHF. Here the CDR3 DNA reads TGTGCCAGCAGCTTAGTCCCGCCGAGCTCCTATAATTCACCCCCCCACTTT. Full variable domain (remainder filled in from reference TRBV7-2 and TRBJ1-6): GAGVSQSPSNKVTEKGKDVELRCDPISGHTALYWYRQSLGQGLEFLIYFQGNSAPDKSGLPSDRFSAERTGGSVSTLTIQRTQQEDSAVYLCASSLVPPSSYNSPPHFGNGTRLTVT.

The rearrangement joins TRBV3-1 to TRBJ1-2; D is undetermined. There are 14 residues in the CDR3. Trimming pared 1 base from V and 0 bases from J, leaving 6 bases between. Germline values: CDR1 LGHDT, CDR2 YNNKEL (reference sequence). CDR3 region: CASSQGPTNYGYTF. CDR3 DNA: TGTGCCAGCAGCCAAGGACCGACTAACTATGGCTACACCTTC.

The V and J genes are TRBV7-2 and TRBJ1-2, with 11 bases identical to TRBD1. From germline, CDR1 is SGHTA and CDR2 FQGNSA. The trim removed 5 bases at V and 2 bases at J, leaving 7 bases unmatched. The CDR3 spans 16 residues. CDR3 nucleotide sequence: TGTGCCAGCAGCGCCCCCCGGGACAGGGGGAACTATGGCTACACCTTC. Its translation is CASSAPRDRGNYGYTF.

V and J are TRBV4-2 and TRBJ2-1, with 12 nucleotides matching TRBD2. Germline V gene lookup returns CDR1 LGHNA and CDR2 YNFKEQ. J gave up 7 bases and V 1 base, and 8 bases lay outside the gene matches. CDR3 length: 17 residues. DNA of the CDR3: TGTGCCAGCAGCCAAGCTTCTAGCGGGGGGGCTAGGAATGAGCAGTTCTTC. Amino acid sequence: CASSQASSGGARNEQFF.

This clonotype was seen once. The genes are TRBV12-3 or TRBV12-4 and TRBJ1-1; D not resolved. The length of the CDR3 is 13 residues. V was clipped by 7 bases and J by 4 bases, with 13 bases between them. The CDR3 loop reads CASNRASSTEAFF. CDR3 nucleotides: TGTGCCAGCAACCGGGCCTCTAGCACTGAAGCTTTCTTT.

The table lists this clonotype with a few counts. This chain links TRBV7-2 with TRBJ2-7, with 8 bases fitting TRBD1. The V segment lost 2 bases and the J segment 0 bases; nucleotides outside the gene matches: 3. Germline CDR1 and CDR2: SGHTA and FQGNSA. The CDR3 runs to 15 residues. CDR3 in amino acids: CASSLSGGYSYEQYF. CDR3 sequence (DNA): TGTGCCAGCAGCTTATCAGGGGGCTACTCCTACGAGCAGTACTTC.

This clonotype was picked up many times. The chain combines TRBV29-1 with TRBJ1-2; 7 nucleotides line up with TRBD1. The CDR3 runs to 13 residues. V gave up 5 bases and J gave up 1 base; unmatched junction bases: 4. Germline assignment: CDR1 SQVTM and CDR2 ANQGSEA. CDR3 residues: CSVPDRSNYGYTF. For the CDR3, the DNA is TGCAGCGTTCCGGACAGGAGTAACTATGGCTACACCTTC.

Details on this clonotype: A junction end diverges from the germline sequence, so it may reflect a read error. The chain has TRBV20-1 and TRBJ2-1, with TRBD1 identical over 9 bases. Germline V lookup: CDR1 DFQATT, CDR2 SNEGSKA (reference sequence). The CDR3 extends over 15 amino acids. CDR3 loop: CSVRLYGTGQYEQFF. The CDR3 DNA sequence: TGCAGTGTTAGACTCTATGGGACAGGGCAGTATGAGCAGTTCTTC.

There are a few counts of this clonotype. In nucleotides, the CDR3 is TGTGCCAGCAGCTTACCGGAGGTGGAGACCCAGTACTTC. Translation: CASSLPEVETQYF. The chain links TRBV7-2 to TRBJ2-5, with D tentatively TRBD2 (5 bases). Between the trimmed V and J ends, which lost 2 bases and 5 bases, there was a span of 9 bases. There are 13 residues in the CDR3. The germline V gene encodes CDR1 SGHTA and CDR2 FQGNSA. The full variable domain, rest sourced from reference TRBV7-2 and TRBJ2-5, is GAGVSQSPSNKVTEKGKDVELRCDPISGHTALYWYRQSLGQGLEFLIYFQGNSAPDKSGLPSDRFSAERTGGSVSTLTIQRTQQEDSAVYLCASSLPEVETQYFGPGTRLLVL.

This clonotype turned up a few times. The chain combines TRBV9 with TRBJ2-3, with D possibly matching TRBD1 (5 bases). Germline CDR1 reads SGDLS; CDR2 reads YYNGEE. The CDR3 contains 14 residues. V dropped 0 bases and J dropped 2 bases, with 7 bases sitting between them. The CDR3 nucleotides are TGTGCCAGCAGCGTAGTTGGGGCCACAGATACGCAGTATTTT. Its translation: CASSVVGATDTQYF. The complete variable domain, with remaining parts taken from reference TRBV9 and TRBJ2-3, reads DSGVTQTPKHLITATGQRVTLRCSPRSGDLSVYWYQQSLDQGLQFLIQYYNGEERAKGNILERFSAQQFPDLHSELNLSSLELGDSALYFCASSVVGATDTQYFGPGTRLTVL.

This rearrangement joins TRBV6-6 to TRBJ2-7; D is perhaps TRBD2 (5 bases). Germline assignment: CDR1 MNHNY and CDR2 SVGAGI (reference sequence). V was shortened by 6 bases and J by 2 bases, with 20 bases between the two germline ends. This CDR3 comprises 16 residues. Here the CDR3 reads CASRPPVVEGTYEQYF. In DNA, the CDR3 is TGTGCCAGCAGACCCCCGGTAGTCGAGGGCACCTACGAGCAGTACTTC.

The chain recombines TRBV25-1 with TRBJ2-5, with TRBD1 matching over 8 bases. This CDR3 has 15 amino acids. CDR1 MGHDK and CDR2 SYGVNS come from the germline V gene. With V trimmed by 1 base and J by 3 bases, 4 bases remained unmatched. Here the CDR3 reads CASSESGGGKETQYF. Written as DNA, the CDR3 is TGTGCCAGCAGTGAATCAGGGGGCGGGAAAGAGACCCAGTACTTC.

This clonotype has just a few counts. The chain joins TRBV18 to TRBJ2-7, with D unclear. CDR1 and CDR2 from the germline V gene are KGHSH and LQKENI. CDR3 length: 12 amino acids. Trimming left V 6 bases short and J 5 bases short, with 11 bases between. The CDR3 region is CASSSGYDEQYF. CDR3 sequence (DNA): TGTGCCAGCTCTTCTGGTTACGACGAGCAGTACTTC.

The chain couples TRBV7-3 to TRBJ2-1; tentatively, D is TRBD1 (6 bases). The CDR3 sequence is 16 residues long. Germline lookup yields CDR1 SGHTA and CDR2 FQGTGA. Trimming removed 5 bases at V and 4 bases at J, with 18 bases between. In DNA form, the CDR3 reads TGTGCCAGCAGCCACGGACAGACCTCCCTTTACAATGAGCAGTTCTTC. Its protein product is CASSHGQTSLYNEQFF.

This clonotype was seen only once. A much larger clone lies one base from this, so it may be a read error. The chain has TRBV29-1 and TRBJ2-1, with TRBD2 matching 7 bases. The CDR3 sequence is 12 residues long. Germline V CDR1 and CDR2: SQVTM, ANQGSEA. CDR3 coding DNA: TGCAGCGCCAAAGGGGACTACAATGGGCAGTTCTTC. Protein: CSAKGDYNGQFF.

This clonotype appeared a few times. This chain joins TRBV5-1 and TRBJ2-7; either TRBD1 or TRBD2 may supply D (7 bases each). V gave up 3 bases and J gave up 6 bases, with 16 bases separating them. CDR3 length equals 14 residues. CDR1 is SGHRS, CDR2 YFSETQ, per germline. CDR3 sequence reads: CASSSRQGGGEQYF. In DNA, the CDR3 is TGCGCCAGCAGCTCTAGACAGGGCGGGGGCGAGCAGTACTTC. The whole variable domain, remainder taken from reference TRBV5-1 and TRBJ2-7, is KAGVTQTPRYLIKTRGQQVTLSCSPISGHRSVSWYQQTPGQGLQFLFEYFSETQRNKGNFPGRFSGRQFSNSRSEMNVSTLELGDSALYLCASSSRQGGGEQYFGPGTRLTVT.

This clonotype came up many times. The chain carries TRBV7-2 and TRBJ1-5; D gene ambiguous. Germline CDR1 and CDR2: SGHTA and FQGNSA. The CDR3 sequence is 12 residues long. V was clipped by 3 bases and J by 3 bases, with 3 bases between them. The DNA of the CDR3 is TGTGCCAGCAGCTTCTACAATCAGCCCCAGCATTTT. It codes for CASSFYNQPQHF.

This clonotype was recorded only once. This chain uses TRBV6-5 with TRBJ1-2, with D tentatively TRBD1 (6 bases). CDR1 and CDR2 (germline): MNHEY, SVGAGI. The CDR3 spans 13 residues. Trimming removed 11 bases at V and 6 bases at J, with 19 bases between. CDR3 in amino acids: CAVSRGRENGYTF. CDR3 nucleotide sequence: TGTGCCGTAAGCAGGGGACGAGAAAATGGCTACACCTTC.

This clonotype was recorded many times. This chain links TRBV20-1 with TRBJ2-3, with 9 bases that match TRBD2. Trimming removed 0 bases from V and 2 bases from J; junction bases left unmatched: 6. Germline-derived CDR1 and CDR2 are DFQATT and SNEGSKA (reference sequence). CDR3 length: 16 residues. The DNA for the CDR3 is TGCAGTGCTAGAGATCTTAGACTAGCGGCCACAGATACGCAGTATTTT. Translated, it gives CSARDLRLAATDTQYF.

This clonotype was seen a handful of times. The genes are TRBV7-9 and TRBJ1-2, with a tentative D call TRBD1 (5 bases). V dropped 5 bases and J dropped 7 bases, with 14 bases sitting between them. The CDR3 consists of 13 residues. Germline loops: CDR1 SEHNR, CDR2 FQNEAQ (reference sequence). CDR3 nucleotide sequence: TGTGCCAGCAGCCCCCAGGACATTAGTGGCTACACCTTC. It specifies CASSPQDISGYTF.

The chain is built from TRBV29-1 and TRBJ1-3; D is unclear. The germline CDR1 and CDR2 sequences are SQVTM and ANQGSEA. The CDR3 sequence is 13 residues long. With 1 base removed from V and 2 bases from J, the gap between germline ends came to 6 bases. The CDR3 loop is CSVEVPAGNTIYF. CDR3 nucleotides: TGCAGCGTTGAAGTCCCGGCTGGAAACACCATATATTTT. Together with reference TRBV29-1 and TRBJ1-3, the CDR3 gives the full variable domain: SAVISQKPSRDICQRGTSLTIQCQVDSQVTMMFWYRQQPGQSLTLIATANQGSEATYESGFVIDKFPISRPNLTFSTLTVSNMSPEDSSIYLCSVEVPAGNTIYFGEGSWLTVV.